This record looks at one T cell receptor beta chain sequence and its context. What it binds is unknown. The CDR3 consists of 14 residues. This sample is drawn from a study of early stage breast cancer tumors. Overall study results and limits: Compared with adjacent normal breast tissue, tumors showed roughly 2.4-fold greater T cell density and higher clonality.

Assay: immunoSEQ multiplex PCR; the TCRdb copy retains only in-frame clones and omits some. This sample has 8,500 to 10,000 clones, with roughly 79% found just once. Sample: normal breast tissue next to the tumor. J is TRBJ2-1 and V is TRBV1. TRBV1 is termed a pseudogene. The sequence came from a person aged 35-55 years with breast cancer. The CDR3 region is CTSSPWSHPNEQFF. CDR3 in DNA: TGCACCAGCAGCCCCTGGTCCCACCCCAATGAGCAGTTCTTC.